This T cell receptor (beta chain) appears in the sequencing data of a study of naive CD8 T cells in extremely preterm neonates. Peripheral blood came from healthy roughly 16-56 month-old surgical children and healthy nonsmoking adults. V was shortened by 3 bases and J by 3 bases, with 15 bases between the two germline ends. The germline V gene has CDR1 LGHNA and CDR2 YSLEER. The CDR3 extends over 16 amino acids. Profiling relied on immunoSEQ multiplex PCR, and the TCRdb table lists in-frame clones only, not all of them. The data show several thousand clones, around 98% seen once. The sequenced sample was naive CD8+ T cells from blood. The sequence was obtained from a human donor in good health. The genes are TRBV4-3 and TRBJ2-1, with D tentatively TRBD1 (6 bases). In DNA, the CDR3 is TGCGCCAGCAGCCAGTCCTACAGGGTTAGCTACAATGAGCAGTTCTTC. It codes for CASSQSYRVSYNEQFF.